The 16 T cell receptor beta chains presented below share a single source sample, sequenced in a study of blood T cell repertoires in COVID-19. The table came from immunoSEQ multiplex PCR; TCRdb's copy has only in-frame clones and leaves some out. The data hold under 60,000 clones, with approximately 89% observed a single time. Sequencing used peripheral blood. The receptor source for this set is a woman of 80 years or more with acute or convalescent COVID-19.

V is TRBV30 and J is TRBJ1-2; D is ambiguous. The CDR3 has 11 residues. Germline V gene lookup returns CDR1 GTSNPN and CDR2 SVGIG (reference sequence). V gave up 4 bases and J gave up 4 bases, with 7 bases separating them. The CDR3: CAWNIGYGYTF. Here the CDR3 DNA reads TGTGCCTGGAATATCGGCTATGGCTACACCTTC. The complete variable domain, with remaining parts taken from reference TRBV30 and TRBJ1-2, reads SQTIHQWPATLVQPVGSPLSLECTVEGTSNPNLYWYRQAAGRGLQLLFYSVGIGQISSEVPQNLSASRPQDRQFILSSKKLLLSDSGFYLCAWNIGYGYTFGSGTRLTVV.

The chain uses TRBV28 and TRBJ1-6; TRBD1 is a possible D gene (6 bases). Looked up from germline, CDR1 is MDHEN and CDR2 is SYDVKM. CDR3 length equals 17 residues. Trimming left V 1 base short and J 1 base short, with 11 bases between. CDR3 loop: CASSLLGQGSYNSPLHF. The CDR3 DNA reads TGTGCCAGCAGTTTATTGGGGCAGGGGTCCTATAATTCACCCCTCCACTTT.

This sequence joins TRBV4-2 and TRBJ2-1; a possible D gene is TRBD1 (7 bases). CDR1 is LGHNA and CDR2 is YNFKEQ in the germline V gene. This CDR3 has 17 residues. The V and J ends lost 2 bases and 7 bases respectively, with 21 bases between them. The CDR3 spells CASSQRPTGAGGNEQFF. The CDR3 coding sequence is TGTGCCAGCAGCCAACGACCCACAGGGGCTGGGGGGAATGAGCAGTTCTTC.

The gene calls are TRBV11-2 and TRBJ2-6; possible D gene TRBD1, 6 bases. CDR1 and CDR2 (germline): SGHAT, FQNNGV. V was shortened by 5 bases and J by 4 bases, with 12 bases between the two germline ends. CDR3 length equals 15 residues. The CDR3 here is CASSPPGAGANVLTF. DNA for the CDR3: TGTGCCAGCAGCCCCCCAGGGGCAGGGGCCAACGTCCTGACTTTC.

CDR3 in DNA: TGTGCCACCAGTGATTTGAGGGGGCCCACGAACACCGGGGAGCTGTTTTTT. It codes for CATSDLRGPTNTGELFF. This chain joins TRBV24-1 and TRBJ2-2; 7 bases match TRBD1. CDR1 KGHDR and CDR2 SFDVKD come from the germline V gene. The CDR3 spans 17 residues. The V gene end was trimmed by 0 bases and the J gene end by 0 bases; junction bases not matched to a gene: 3.

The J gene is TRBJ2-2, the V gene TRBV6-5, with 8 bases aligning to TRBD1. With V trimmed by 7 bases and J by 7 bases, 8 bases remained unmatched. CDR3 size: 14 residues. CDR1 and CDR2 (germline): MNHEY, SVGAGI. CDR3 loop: CASTKLQGVGELFF. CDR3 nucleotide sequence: TGTGCCAGCACTAAACTACAGGGGGTCGGGGAGCTGTTTTTT.

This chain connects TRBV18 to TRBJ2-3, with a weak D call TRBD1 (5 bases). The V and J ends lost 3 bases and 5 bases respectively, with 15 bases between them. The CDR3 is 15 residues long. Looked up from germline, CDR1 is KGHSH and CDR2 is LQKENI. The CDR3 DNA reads TGTGCCAGCTCACCCCAAGGGATTAGGGGAGATACGCAGTATTTT. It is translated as CASSPQGIRGDTQYF.

CDR3 amino acids: CASSFSGAANSPLHF. The CDR3 DNA is TGTGCCAGCAGCTTTAGTGGAGCAGCTAATTCACCCCTCCACTTT. V usage is TRBV11-3 and J usage is TRBJ1-6; D uncertain. The CDR3 sequence is 15 residues long. Trimming removed 3 bases from V and 6 bases from J, with 12 bases in between. Looked up from germline, CDR1 is SGHNT and CDR2 is YENEEA.

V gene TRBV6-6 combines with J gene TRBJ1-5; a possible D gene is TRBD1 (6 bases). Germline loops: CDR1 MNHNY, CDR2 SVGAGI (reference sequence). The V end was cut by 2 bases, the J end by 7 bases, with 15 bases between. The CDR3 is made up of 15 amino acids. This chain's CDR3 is CASSYADRSGQPQHF. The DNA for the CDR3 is TGTGCCAGCAGTTACGCCGACAGGTCGGGGCAGCCCCAGCATTTT.

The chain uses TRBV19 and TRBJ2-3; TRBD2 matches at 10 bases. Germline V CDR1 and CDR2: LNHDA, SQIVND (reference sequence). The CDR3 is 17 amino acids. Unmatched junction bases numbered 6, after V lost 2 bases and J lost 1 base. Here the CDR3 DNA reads TGTGCCAGTAGTATATCCCCGAGCGGGGGGGGCACAGATACGCAGTATTTT. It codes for CASSISPSGGGTDTQYF. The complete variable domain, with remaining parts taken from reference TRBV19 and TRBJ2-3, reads DGGITQSPKYLFRKEGQNVTLSCEQNLNHDAMYWYRQDPGQGLRLIYYSQIVNDFQKGDIAEGYSVSREKKESFPLTVTSAQKNPTAFYLCASSISPSGGGTDTQYFGPGTRLTVL.

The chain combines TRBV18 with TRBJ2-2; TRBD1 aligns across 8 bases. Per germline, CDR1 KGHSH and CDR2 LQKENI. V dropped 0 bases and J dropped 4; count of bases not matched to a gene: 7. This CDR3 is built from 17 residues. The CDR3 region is CASSPPRTGTVTGELFF. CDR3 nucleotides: TGTGCCAGCTCACCACCTAGGACAGGGACCGTCACCGGGGAGCTGTTTTTT.

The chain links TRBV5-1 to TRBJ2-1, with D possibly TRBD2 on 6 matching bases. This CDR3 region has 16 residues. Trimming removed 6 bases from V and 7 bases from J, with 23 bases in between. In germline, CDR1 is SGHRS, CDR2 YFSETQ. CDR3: CASKRGEGLAGNEQFF. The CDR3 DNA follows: TGCGCCAGCAAGAGGGGAGAAGGGCTGGCGGGGAATGAGCAGTTCTTC.

The DNA of the CDR3 is TGCGCCAGCAGCTTGGCCCCGAGCACAGATACGCAGTATTTT. Translation: CASSLAPSTDTQYF. This rearrangement joins TRBV5-1 to TRBJ2-3; D unclear. The CDR3 covers 14 residues. Trimming pared 0 bases from V and 0 bases from J, leaving 5 bases between. Germline CDR1 and CDR2: SGHRS and YFSETQ. Combining the CDR3 with reference TRBV5-1 and TRBJ2-3 gives the whole variable domain KAGVTQTPRYLIKTRGQQVTLSCSPISGHRSVSWYQQTPGQGLQFLFEYFSETQRNKGNFPGRFSGRQFSNSRSEMNVSTLELGDSALYLCASSLAPSTDTQYFGPGTRLTVL.

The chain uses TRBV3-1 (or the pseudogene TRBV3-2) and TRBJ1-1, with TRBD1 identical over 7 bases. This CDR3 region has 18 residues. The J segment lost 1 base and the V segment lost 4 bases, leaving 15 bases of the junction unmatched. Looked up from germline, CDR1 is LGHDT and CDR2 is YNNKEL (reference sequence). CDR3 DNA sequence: TGTGCCAGCAGCCCCGGCTTAACCCTGGGACAGACGAACACTGAAGCTTTCTTT. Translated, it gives CASSPGLTLGQTNTEAFF.

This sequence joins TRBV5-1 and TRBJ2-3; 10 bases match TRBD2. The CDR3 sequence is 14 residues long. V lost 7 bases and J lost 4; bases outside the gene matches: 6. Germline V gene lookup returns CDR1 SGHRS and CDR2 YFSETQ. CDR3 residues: CASLSGGISDTQYF. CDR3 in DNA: TGCGCCAGCCTTAGCGGGGGGATTTCAGATACGCAGTATTTT.

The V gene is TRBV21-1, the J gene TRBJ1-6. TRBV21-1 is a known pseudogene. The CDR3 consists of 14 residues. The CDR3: CASPDECNNSPLHF. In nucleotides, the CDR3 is TGTGCCAGTCCCGATGAGTGCAATAATTCACCCCTCCACTTT.